A single sample is the source of the 21 T cell receptor beta chains below, sequenced in a study of CD8 T cells in ankylosing spondylitis. TCRdb reprocessed the 5' RACE reads via MiXCR and lists one record per CDR3 protein. The data contain approximately 400,000 distinct CDR3 sequences, roughly 15% of them singletons. Their specific antigens are unknown. Notes on the study in general: Characteristic of ankylosing spondylitis blood, it appeared, was a TCR beta motif comprising several highly homologous variants.

Sequencing was done on a sample of blood, either unsorted or a sorted T cell fraction (not recorded which). The receptors were gathered from a male donor with ankylosing spondylitis.

This chain joins TRBV3-1 and TRBJ2-7; TRBD1 matches at 12 bases. V lost 4 bases to trimming and J lost 7 bases; unmatched junction nucleotides: 5. Germline CDR1 and CDR2: LGHDT and YNNKEL (reference sequence). The CDR3 length is 14 residues. The CDR3 spells CASSPRDRGLEQYF. DNA of the CDR3: TGTGCCAGCAGCCCCCGGGACAGGGGGCTAGAGCAGTACTTC.

In this sample, this clonotype turned up many times. J is TRBJ1-5 and V is TRBV5-1; D gene unclear. The CDR3 runs to 16 residues. Trimming took 0 bases from V and 0 from J, leaving 10 bases between them. CDR1 SGHRS and CDR2 YFSETQ come from the germline V gene. The CDR3 protein is CASSLAQPYSNQPQHF. The CDR3, as DNA: TGCGCCAGCAGCTTGGCACAACCTTATAGCAATCAGCCCCAGCATTTT.

The V and J genes are TRBV20-1 and TRBJ2-3, with unresolved D. The CDR3 has 14 amino acids. The V gene's germline CDR1 is DFQATT and CDR2 SNEGSKA (reference sequence). Trimming took 4 bases from V and 0 from J, leaving 11 bases between them. The CDR3 region has the DNA TGCAGTGCTATCCAAGCGTCTAGCACAGATACGCAGTATTTT. Translating gives CSAIQASSTDTQYF.

This clonotype was recorded at least ten times. The chain recombines TRBV5-1 with TRBJ2-7; D might be TRBD2 (6 bases). V dropped 1 base and J dropped 7 bases, with 15 bases sitting between them. This CDR3 is 14 amino acids long. Germline lookup yields CDR1 SGHRS and CDR2 YFSETQ. CDR3: CASSLSGGVGEQYF. In DNA form, the CDR3 reads TGCGCCAGCAGCTTGTCCGGGGGTGTAGGTGAGCAGTACTTC.

This clonotype showed up just a few times. This sequence joins TRBV20-1 and TRBJ2-1; D may be TRBD2 (5 bases). The V end was cut by 6 bases, the J end by 1 base, with 16 bases between. The CDR3 sequence is 15 residues long. In germline, CDR1 is DFQATT, CDR2 SNEGSKA (reference sequence). The CDR3 nucleotides read TGCAGTGCCTCTTTCCGGGGTCTGTCCTACAATGAGCAGTTCTTC. Translated, it gives CSASFRGLSYNEQFF.

This clonotype was seen a handful of times. The chain has TRBV5-1 and TRBJ1-3, with TRBD1 matching over 7 bases. V lost 4 bases to trimming and J lost 0 bases; unmatched junction nucleotides: 13. Germline CDR1 SGHRS, CDR2 YFSETQ. The CDR3 runs to 18 residues. CDR3 nucleotides: TGCGCCAGCAGCACCGGGACAGCCGGCCGTTACTCTGGAAACACCATATATTTT. Translated, it gives CASSTGTAGRYSGNTIYF. Complete variable domain (other parts from reference TRBV5-1 and TRBJ1-3): KAGVTQTPRYLIKTRGQQVTLSCSPISGHRSVSWYQQTPGQGLQFLFEYFSETQRNKGNFPGRFSGRQFSNSRSEMNVSTLELGDSALYLCASSTGTAGRYSGNTIYFGEGSWLTVV.

This clonotype has just a few counts. The CDR3 DNA sequence: TGCAGTGCTCAGAAGGAGGGACTCGTAGGGGAGACCCAGTACTTC. Amino acids: CSAQKEGLVGETQYF. The chain recombines TRBV20-1 with TRBJ2-5; perhaps TRBD2 as D (6 bases). Germline-derived CDR1 and CDR2 are DFQATT and SNEGSKA (reference sequence). V lost 5 bases and J 5 bases, leaving 21 bases between the germline ends. CDR3 length equals 15 residues.

This clonotype was counted many times. The chain links TRBV20-1 to TRBJ2-6; no clear D. Germline assignment: CDR1 DFQATT and CDR2 SNEGSKA (reference sequence). The CDR3 covers 15 residues. Trimming shortened V by 3 bases and J by 0 bases, and 9 bases separated the two germline ends. CDR3 sequence (DNA): TGCAGTGCTAGTCGGGCCGGCTCTGGGGCCAACGTCCTGACTTTC. Translation: CSASRAGSGANVLTF.

This clonotype was observed a few times. The gene calls are TRBV7-8 and TRBJ2-1, with TRBD2 matching 11 bases. After removal of 5 bases from V and 15 bases from J, the junction contained 15 bases not matched to a gene. This CDR3 contains 15 residues. Per germline, CDR1 SGHVS and CDR2 FQNEAQ. Written as DNA, the CDR3 is TGTGCCAGCAGCCGGGGGGGACTAGCGGCTCCGAGCTGGTTCTTC. Translation: CASSRGGLAAPSWFF.

The chain carries TRBV27 and TRBJ2-1, with D hard to call. Looked up from germline, CDR1 is MNHEY and CDR2 is SMNVEV (reference sequence). The CDR3 runs to 17 residues. V lost 4 bases and J lost 7, with 23 bases in between. The CDR3 bases are TGTGCCAGCAGTTCTCGACGGACGGAGTCTGGGTTGAATGAGCAGTTCTTC. It translates to CASSSRRTESGLNEQFF.

J is TRBJ2-1 and V is TRBV11-1, with D perhaps matching TRBD2 (5 bases). The CDR3 spans 17 residues. Germline loops: CDR1 SGHAT, CDR2 FQDESV (reference sequence). V was clipped by 1 base and J by 4 bases, with 17 bases between them. The CDR3 DNA reads TGTGCCAGCAGCTTAGTTGGGTCTAGCCGTCTTTACAATGAGCAGTTCTTC. Its translation: CASSLVGSSRLYNEQFF.

This clonotype was recorded at least ten times. The chain couples TRBV9 to TRBJ2-3; 9 bases align to TRBD2. J lost 4 bases, V lost 0 bases, and 6 bases had no gene match. The V gene's germline CDR1 is SGDLS and CDR2 YYNGEE. CDR3 length: 16 amino acids. The CDR3 coding sequence is TGTGCCAGCAGCGTAGGTTCAACTAGCGGGTCAGATACGCAGTATTTT. It yields the protein CASSVGSTSGSDTQYF.

A few counts support this clonotype. Mismatch with germline at one junction end may stem from a read error. Written as DNA, the CDR3 is TGTGCCAGCAAACCAACTAGCGGGGGAGCCCCGGGGATATTT. This translates into CASKPTSGGAPGIF. This rearrangement joins TRBV6-1 to TRBJ2-3; 11 bases match TRBD2. Germline CDR1 is MNHNS and CDR2 is SASEGT. The CDR3 runs to 14 residues.

This clonotype was seen more than once but under ten times. The J gene is TRBJ2-1, the V gene TRBV24-1; unclear D gene. Trimming stripped 7 bases from V and 4 bases from J, with 4 bases between. This CDR3 is 11 amino acids long. CDR1 and CDR2 from the germline V gene are KGHDR and SFDVKD. CDR3 amino acids: CATREYNEQFF. Here the CDR3 DNA reads TGTGCCACCAGGGAGTACAATGAGCAGTTCTTC.

Comment on this clonotype: A much larger clone differs by one base, so this may be a read error. V gene TRBV5-1 combines with J gene TRBJ2-1; 8 bases match TRBD1. The CDR3 sequence is 14 residues long. From germline, CDR1 is SGHRS and CDR2 YFSETQ. DNA for the CDR3: TGCGCCAGCAGACCGGGACAGGCTGACAATGGGCAGTTCTTC. Translation gives CASRPGQADNGQFF.

This clonotype was seen a few times. The chain uses TRBV7-9 and TRBJ2-2; 7 nucleotides line up with TRBD2. The V and J ends lost 4 bases and 3 bases, in that order; junction bases with no gene match: 2. Germline CDR1 SEHNR, CDR2 FQNEAQ (reference sequence). The CDR3 extends over 14 amino acids. CDR3 sequence reads: CASSYGGYTGELFF. CDR3 nucleotides: TGTGCCAGCAGCTACGGGGGGTACACCGGGGAGCTGTTTTTT.

In its sample, this clonotype was seen a few times. V is TRBV12-5 and J is TRBJ2-3; D ambiguous. In germline, CDR1 is LGHNT, CDR2 FRNRAP. V was pared by 4 bases and J by 0 bases, with 8 bases between. This CDR3 has 14 residues. The chain's CDR3 is CASGWETSTDTQYF. The CDR3 region has the DNA TGTGCTAGTGGTTGGGAAACTAGCACAGATACGCAGTATTTT. Full variable domain (remainder filled in from reference TRBV12-5 and TRBJ2-3): DARVTQTPRHKVTEMGQEVTMRCQPILGHNTVFWYRQTMMQGLELLAYFRNRAPLDDSGMPKDRFSAEMPDATLATLKIQPSEPRDSAVYFCASGWETSTDTQYFGPGTRLTVL.

This clonotype was seen a few times. The CDR3 region is CARTRGVGYEQYF. The CDR3 DNA reads as TGTGCCAGAACGAGAGGGGTAGGCTACGAGCAGTACTTC. The chain uses TRBV2 and TRBJ2-7; the D gene could be TRBD1 or TRBD2 (5 bases each). Trimming stripped 9 bases from V and 3 bases from J, with 15 bases between. CDR1 and CDR2 from the germline V gene are SNHLY and FYNNEI. This CDR3 is built from 13 residues.

This clonotype appeared a few times. Relative to the germline gene, one junction end is altered; a read error may explain this. The CDR3 DNA is TGTGCCAGCAGCCACGGGACAGACCTTCCCGGGGACTTC. Its translation: CASSHGTDLPGDF. V and J are TRBV11-2 and TRBJ2-5, with 7 bases that match TRBD1. The germline CDR1 and CDR2 sequences are SGHAT and FQNNGV. The CDR3 length is 13 residues.

The chain is built from TRBV6-1 and TRBJ1-5; no clear D. Trimming removed 8 bases at V and 0 bases at J, with 11 bases between. This CDR3 has 14 amino acids. Germline-derived CDR1 and CDR2 are MNHNS and SASEGT. The CDR3: CASLLWASNQPQHF. CDR3 coding DNA: TGTGCCAGCCTCCTTTGGGCTAGCAATCAGCCCCAGCATTTT.

The chain links TRBV19 to TRBJ2-1, with 14 nucleotides matching TRBD2. V dropped 8 bases and J dropped 6; count of bases not matched to a gene: 3. The CDR3 extends over 14 amino acids. Germline V gene lookup returns CDR1 LNHDA and CDR2 SQIVND (reference sequence). The CDR3 protein is CASGTSGSSNEQFF. CDR3 sequence (DNA): TGTGCCAGTGGGACTAGCGGGAGTAGCAATGAGCAGTTCTTC.